Presented here are 28 T cell receptor beta chains from one specimen sequenced in a study of blood T cell repertoires in COVID-19. Assay: immunoSEQ multiplex PCR; the TCRdb copy retains only in-frame clones and omits some. The sample shows 300,000 to 400,000 clones, 88% of them seen only once. The material sequenced was PBMCs or T cells enriched from blood (not recorded which). These receptors were obtained from a woman aged 30 to 39 with acute COVID-19.

The V and J genes are TRBV14 and TRBJ1-2; weak D call: TRBD1 (6 bases). This CDR3 region has 14 residues. The germline V and J ends were trimmed by 5 bases and 7 bases, with 17 bases remaining between them. The V gene's germline CDR1 is SGHDN and CDR2 FVKESK. The CDR3 bases are TGTGCCAGCAGCATACAGGGAACCAAGGGTGGCTACACCTTC. This gives the protein CASSIQGTKGGYTF. Full variable domain (outside the CDR3, taken from reference TRBV14 and TRBJ1-2): EAGVTQFPSHSVIEKGQTVTLRCDPISGHDNLYWYRRVMGKEIKFLLHFVKESKQDESGMPNNRFLAERTGGTYSTLKVQPAELEDSGVYFCASSIQGTKGGYTFGSGTRLTVV.

The V gene is TRBV6-5, the J gene TRBJ2-3; TRBD1 might be the D (6 bases). Trimming shortened V by 6 bases and J by 8 bases, and 12 bases separated the two germline ends. The V gene's germline CDR1 is MNHEY and CDR2 SVGAGI. There are 12 residues in the CDR3. The CDR3 sequence is CASSLRGGTQYF. The CDR3 DNA reads TGTGCCAGCAGCCTTCGAGGGGGTACGCAGTATTTT.

Concerning this clone itself: A junction end diverges from the germline sequence, so it may reflect a read error. The chain couples TRBV6-2 or TRBV6-3 to TRBJ2-7, with TRBD1 matching 9 bases. Germline CDR1 reads MNHEY; CDR2 reads SVGEGT. CDR3 length: 15 residues. The CDR3: CASSYPESSPGQGGF. The CDR3 DNA sequence: TGTGCCAGCAGTTACCCAGAAAGCTCACCGGGACAGGGTGGCTTC.

Worth noting for this clone: At one end, the junction sequence differs from germline, possibly due to a read error. The J gene is TRBJ2-7, the V gene TRBV20-1; no clear D. Germline V gene sequence: CDR1 DFQATT, CDR2 SNEGSKA (reference sequence). The CDR3 consists of 10 residues. This CDR3 reads CSALSHEQYF. CDR3 DNA sequence: TGCAGTGCCCTCTCCCACGAGCAGTACTTC.

This clone was seen just once. The chain combines TRBV10-3 with TRBJ1-3, with 8 nucleotides matching TRBD1. V shed 5 bases and J 0 bases; nucleotides not matched to a gene: 6. The CDR3 consists of 16 residues. Germline CDR1 reads ENHRY; CDR2 reads SYGVKD. DNA for the CDR3: TGTGCCATCAGTAGACAGGGGAAGAGCTCTGGAAACACCATATATTTT. As protein: CAISRQGKSSGNTIYF.

The chain combines TRBV19 with TRBJ1-5; D is perhaps TRBD1 (6 bases). The V and J ends lost 6 bases and 2 bases respectively, with 17 bases between them. Germline CDR1 LNHDA, CDR2 SQIVND (reference sequence). The CDR3 length is 16 residues. In DNA, the CDR3 is TGTGCCAGTAGCAAATGGGGACAACACGGCAATCAGCCCCAGCATTTT. It encodes CASSKWGQHGNQPQHF.

The J gene is TRBJ2-3, the V gene TRBV11-2, with TRBD2 matching 10 bases. CDR1 SGHAT and CDR2 FQNNGV come from the germline V gene. V trimming: 5 bases; J trimming: 1 base; junction bases outside the gene matches: 6. The CDR3 has 16 amino acids. This CDR3 is CASSPRTSGGTDTQYF. The DNA of the CDR3 is TGTGCCAGCAGCCCCCGGACTAGCGGAGGCACAGATACGCAGTATTTT.

This rearrangement joins TRBV2 to TRBJ2-1; D is perhaps TRBD1 (5 bases). The CDR3 sequence is 11 residues long. CDR1 is SNHLY and CDR2 is FYNNEI in the germline V gene. Deletions cut 8 bases from V and 6 bases from J, with 8 bases between. The CDR3 is CASRRVNEQFF. The CDR3 DNA reads TGTGCCAGCCGCAGGGTCAATGAGCAGTTCTTC.

The gene calls are TRBV28 and TRBJ1-3, with a possible D match to TRBD1 (6 bases). The length of the CDR3 is 16 residues. V was cut by 2 bases and J by 4 bases, with 15 bases left in between. Germline CDR1 reads MDHEN; CDR2 reads SYDVKM. CDR3 nucleotide sequence: TGTGCCAGCAGTTTAGTACAGGGTGGGCCGGGAAACACCATATATTTT. It codes for CASSLVQGGPGNTIYF.

This sequence joins TRBV6-6 and TRBJ1-1, with TRBD1 matching over 8 bases. Germline V gives CDR1 MNHNY, CDR2 SVGAGI (reference sequence). Trimming removed 7 bases from V and 4 bases from J; junction bases left unmatched: 8. The CDR3 contains 14 residues. CDR3 DNA sequence: TGTGCCAGCAAGGAGACAGGGGCGGGCACTGAAGCTTTCTTT. Amino acids: CASKETGAGTEAFF.

The chain couples TRBV27 to TRBJ1-1; TRBD1 aligns across 11 bases. The CDR3 runs to 15 residues. V dropped 3 bases and J dropped 8; count of bases not matched to a gene: 8. Germline values: CDR1 MNHEY, CDR2 SMNVEV (reference sequence). The DNA for the CDR3 is TGTGCCAGCAGTTTTCGAGGACAGGGGGCATCAGAAGCTTTCTTT. Its translation is CASSFRGQGASEAFF.

V gene TRBV5-4 combines with J gene TRBJ2-3; D perhaps matches TRBD2 (7 bases). CDR1 is SGHNT, CDR2 YYREEE, per germline (reference sequence). The CDR3 runs 14 residues. Trimming took off 5 bases at V and 4 bases at J, with 14 bases between the two ends. In nucleotides, the CDR3 is TGTGCCAGCAGTTTAAAGGGGGGGGCAGATACGCAGTATTTT. It codes for CASSLKGGADTQYF. The complete variable domain, with remaining parts taken from reference TRBV5-4 and TRBJ2-3, reads ETGVTQSPTHLIKTRGQQVTLRCSSQSGHNTVSWYQQALGQGPQFIFQYYREEENGRGNFPPRFSGLQFPNYSSELNVNALELDDSALYLCASSLKGGADTQYFGPGTRLTVL.

The CDR3 here is CASSAWSEEDTQYF. The CDR3 DNA is TGTGCCAGCAGCGCATGGAGCGAGGAAGATACGCAGTATTTT. V is TRBV9 and J is TRBJ2-3; D remains ambiguous. The CDR3 extends over 14 amino acids. In germline, CDR1 is SGDLS, CDR2 YYNGEE. The V gene lost 3 bases and the J gene lost 5 bases, with 13 bases spanning the gap.

This clone was seen a handful of times. The rearrangement uses TRBV5-1 and TRBJ1-1; 7 bases agree with TRBD1. Germline values: CDR1 SGHRS, CDR2 YFSETQ. J gave up 1 base and V 4 bases, and 13 bases lay outside the gene matches. The CDR3 totals 17 residues. The CDR3 spells CASSPNRDSWANTEAFF. The CDR3 DNA follows: TGCGCCAGCAGCCCTAACCGGGACAGCTGGGCGAACACTGAAGCTTTCTTT.

The rearrangement links TRBV6-5 to TRBJ2-6; perhaps TRBD2 as D (5 bases). The CDR3 contains 14 residues. Trimming removed 8 bases at V and 2 bases at J, with 10 bases between. CDR1 and CDR2 from the germline V gene are MNHEY and SVGAGI. CDR3 in amino acids: CASWSGTGANVLTF. The CDR3 DNA reads TGTGCCAGCTGGTCGGGGACTGGGGCCAACGTCCTGACTTTC.

The chain uses TRBV3-1 (or the pseudogene TRBV3-2) and TRBJ2-1; the match to TRBD1 covers 7 bases. The J segment lost 3 bases and the V segment lost 9 bases, leaving 8 bases of the junction unmatched. Germline assignment: CDR1 LGHDT and CDR2 YNNKEL (reference sequence). This CDR3 spans 14 amino acids. The CDR3 sequence: CARNLDRSYNEQFF. In DNA, the CDR3 is TGTGCCAGGAACTTGGACAGGAGCTACAATGAGCAGTTCTTC.

This chain links TRBV9 with TRBJ2-1; 9 bases agree with TRBD1. After removal of 4 bases from V and 6 bases from J, the junction contained 11 bases not matched to a gene. There are 16 residues in the CDR3. CDR1 SGDLS and CDR2 YYNGEE come from the germline V gene. The chain's CDR3 is CASSHPRDREVNEQFF. DNA of the CDR3: TGTGCCAGCAGCCACCCCCGGGACAGGGAGGTCAATGAGCAGTTCTTC.

This clone appeared once. The chain couples TRBV5-1 to TRBJ2-5; TRBD2 agrees at 12 bases. V was pared by 5 bases and J by 3 bases, with 14 bases of the junction left unmatched. Germline V gives CDR1 SGHRS, CDR2 YFSETQ. CDR3 length: 18 residues. The CDR3 region has the DNA TGCGCCAGCAGACCACAAGCAACCTCTAGCGGGGGGGAAGAGACCCAGTACTTC. This translates into CASRPQATSSGGEETQYF.

The V gene is TRBV13, the J gene TRBJ2-1, with 10 bases aligning to TRBD2. After removal of 5 bases from V and 8 bases from J, the junction contained 6 bases not matched to a gene. The germline V gene has CDR1 PRHDT and CDR2 FYEKMQ (reference sequence). CDR3 size: 14 residues. CDR3 region: CASSPPSGGDEQFF. The CDR3 nucleotides read TGTGCCAGCAGCCCGCCTAGCGGGGGTGATGAGCAGTTCTTC. Full variable domain (remainder filled in from reference TRBV13 and TRBJ2-1): AAGVIQSPRHLIKEKRETATLKCYPIPRHDTVYWYQQGPGQDPQFLISFYEKMQSDKGSIPDRFSAQQFSDYHSELNMSSLELGDSALYFCASSPPSGGDEQFFGPGTRLTVL.

This clone occurred once. CDR3 protein: CASSATSGGADTQYF. The CDR3 coding sequence is TGTGCCAGCAGTGCCACTAGCGGGGGGGCAGATACGCAGTATTTT. The chain recombines TRBV2 with TRBJ2-3, with 13 bases fitting TRBD2. Losses at the gene ends were 4 bases for V and 4 bases for J; bases not matched to a gene: 2. This CDR3 region has 15 residues. Germline V gene lookup returns CDR1 SNHLY and CDR2 FYNNEI.

V gene TRBV6-1 combines with J gene TRBJ1-6; D perhaps matches TRBD1 (5 bases). V lost 3 bases and J lost 7, with 19 bases in between. The CDR3 contains 17 residues. Germline lookup yields CDR1 MNHNS and CDR2 SASEGT. CDR3 in amino acids: CASSEAHRTIKNSPLHF. CDR3 DNA sequence: TGTGCCAGCAGTGAGGCGCACAGGACTATAAAAAATTCACCCCTCCACTTT.

This clone occurred a few times. This sequence joins TRBV9 and TRBJ1-1; D is possibly TRBD1 (6 bases). CDR3 length equals 15 residues. Germline V lookup: CDR1 SGDLS, CDR2 YYNGEE. Trimming took 4 bases from V and 1 from J, leaving 14 bases between them. Written as DNA, the CDR3 is TGTGCCAGCAGCTCCCAGTGGGGGCAGAACACTGAAGCTTTCTTT. Its protein product is CASSSQWGQNTEAFF.

The CDR3 coding sequence is TGTGCCAGCAGCTTAGGTTTCTGGGGGCAATCGTCCTACAATGAGCAGTTCTTC. It is translated as CASSLGFWGQSSYNEQFF. The chain joins TRBV7-9 to TRBJ2-1, with D possibly TRBD1 on 6 matching bases. Trimming shortened V by 1 base and J by 1 base, and 17 bases separated the two germline ends. Per the germline V gene, CDR1 is SEHNR and CDR2 is FQNEAQ (reference sequence). The CDR3 is 18 amino acids.

This chain uses TRBV19 with TRBJ2-2; D is perhaps TRBD2 (6 bases). Germline CDR1 is LNHDA and CDR2 is SQIVND (reference sequence). Trimming shortened V by 3 bases and J by 0 bases, and 17 bases separated the two germline ends. The CDR3 spans 18 residues. As DNA, the CDR3 is TGTGCCAGTAGTATCCCCACACTAGCAAGGTCGAACACCGGGGAGCTGTTTTTT. It translates to CASSIPTLARSNTGELFF.

This sequence joins TRBV6-5 and TRBJ1-5; D gene ambiguous. Per germline, CDR1 MNHEY and CDR2 SVGAGI. CDR3 size: 14 residues. Deletions cut 2 bases from V and 1 base from J, with 6 bases between. In DNA form, the CDR3 reads TGTGCCAGCAGTTACGCAGCGAGCAATCAGCCCCAGCATTTT. Its protein product is CASSYAASNQPQHF.

This chain links TRBV18 with TRBJ1-1; 9 nucleotides align to TRBD1. Germline V gene sequence: CDR1 KGHSH, CDR2 LQKENI. This CDR3 has 16 residues. Unmatched junction bases numbered 8, after V lost 0 bases and J lost 6 bases. CDR3 residues: CASSPPRTGGASEAFF. The CDR3 coding sequence is TGTGCCAGCTCACCACCAAGAACAGGGGGCGCGTCTGAAGCTTTCTTT. Complete variable domain (other parts from reference TRBV18 and TRBJ1-1): NAGVMQNPRHLVRRRGQEARLRCSPMKGHSHVYWYRQLPEEGLKFMVYLQKENIIDESGMPKERFSAEFPKEGPSILRIQQVVRGDSAAYFCASSPPRTGGASEAFFGQGTRLTVV.

This chain links TRBV27 with TRBJ1-1; 8 bases align to TRBD1. V lost 7 bases, J lost 4 bases, and 8 bases stayed unmatched. Germline V gene sequence: CDR1 MNHEY, CDR2 SMNVEV (reference sequence). This CDR3 has 14 residues. CDR3 DNA sequence: TGTGCCAGCAAACAGGACAGGGTGGGCACTGAAGCTTTCTTT. Its protein is CASKQDRVGTEAFF.

This chain uses TRBV6-5 with TRBJ1-1, with TRBD1 matching over 7 bases. Looked up from germline, CDR1 is MNHEY and CDR2 is SVGAGI. J lost 7 bases, V lost 0 bases, and 8 bases had no gene match. There are 15 residues in the CDR3. CDR3 protein: CASSYSIGGWGEAFF. CDR3 bases: TGTGCCAGCAGTTACTCGATAGGGGGCTGGGGTGAAGCTTTCTTT.